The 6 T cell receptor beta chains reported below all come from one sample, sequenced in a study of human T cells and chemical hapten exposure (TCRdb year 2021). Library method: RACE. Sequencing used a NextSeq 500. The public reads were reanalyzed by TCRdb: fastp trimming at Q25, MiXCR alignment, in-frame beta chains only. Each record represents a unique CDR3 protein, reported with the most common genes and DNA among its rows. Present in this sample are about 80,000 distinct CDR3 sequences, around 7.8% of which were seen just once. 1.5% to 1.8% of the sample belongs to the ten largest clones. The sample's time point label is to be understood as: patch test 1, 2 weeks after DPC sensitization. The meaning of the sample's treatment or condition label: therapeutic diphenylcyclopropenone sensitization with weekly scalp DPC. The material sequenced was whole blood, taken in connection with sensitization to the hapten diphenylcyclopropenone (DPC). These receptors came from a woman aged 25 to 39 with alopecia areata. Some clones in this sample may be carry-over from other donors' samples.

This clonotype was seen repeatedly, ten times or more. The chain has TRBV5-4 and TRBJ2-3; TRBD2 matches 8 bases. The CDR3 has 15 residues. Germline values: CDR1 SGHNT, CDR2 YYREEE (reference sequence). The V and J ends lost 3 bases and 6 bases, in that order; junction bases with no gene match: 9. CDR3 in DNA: TGTGCCAGCAGCTGGGGGACTAGGGCTCAGGATACGCAGTATTTT. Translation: CASSWGTRAQDTQYF.

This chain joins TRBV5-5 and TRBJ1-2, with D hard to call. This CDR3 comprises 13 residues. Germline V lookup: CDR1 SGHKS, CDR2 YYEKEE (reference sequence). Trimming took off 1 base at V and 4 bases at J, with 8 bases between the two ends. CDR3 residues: CASSLLSSYGYTF. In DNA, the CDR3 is TGTGCCAGCAGCTTGTTGAGCTCCTATGGCTACACCTTC. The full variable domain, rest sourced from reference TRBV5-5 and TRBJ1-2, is DAGVTQSPTHLIKTRGQQVTLRCSPISGHKSVSWYQQVLGQGPQFIFQYYEKEERGRGNFPDRFSARQFPNYSSELNVNALLLGDSALYLCASSLLSSYGYTFGSGTRLTVV.

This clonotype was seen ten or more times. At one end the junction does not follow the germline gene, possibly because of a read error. CDR3: CASSATTGNSYEQYF. CDR3 in DNA: TGTGCCAGCAGCGCCACGACAGGGAATTCCTACGAGCAGTACTTC. The chain links TRBV4-1 to TRBJ2-7, with 7 positions matching TRBD1. The germline V gene has CDR1 MGHRA and CDR2 YSYEKL. The CDR3 length is 15 residues.

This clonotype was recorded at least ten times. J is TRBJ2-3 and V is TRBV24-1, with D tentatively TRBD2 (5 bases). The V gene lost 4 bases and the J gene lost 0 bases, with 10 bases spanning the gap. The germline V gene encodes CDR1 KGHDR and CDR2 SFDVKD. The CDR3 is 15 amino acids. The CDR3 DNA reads TGTGCCACCAGTGACCAGGACTCTAGCACAGATACGCAGTATTTT. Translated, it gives CATSDQDSSTDTQYF.

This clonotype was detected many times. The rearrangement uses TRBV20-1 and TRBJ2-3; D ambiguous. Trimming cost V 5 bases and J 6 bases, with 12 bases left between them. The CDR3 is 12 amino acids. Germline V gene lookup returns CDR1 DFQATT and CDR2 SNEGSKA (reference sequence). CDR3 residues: CSAFDWADTQYF. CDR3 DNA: TGCAGTGCTTTCGATTGGGCGGATACGCAGTATTTT.

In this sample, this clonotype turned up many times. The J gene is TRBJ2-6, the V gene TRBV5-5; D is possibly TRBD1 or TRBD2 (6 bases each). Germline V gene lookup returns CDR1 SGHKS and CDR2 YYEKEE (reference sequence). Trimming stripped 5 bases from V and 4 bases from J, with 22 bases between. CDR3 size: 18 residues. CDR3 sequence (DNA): TGTGCCAGCAGTACAAATCCCCCCACGGGGGCCGGGGCCAACGTCCTGACTTTC. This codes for CASSTNPPTGAGANVLTF.